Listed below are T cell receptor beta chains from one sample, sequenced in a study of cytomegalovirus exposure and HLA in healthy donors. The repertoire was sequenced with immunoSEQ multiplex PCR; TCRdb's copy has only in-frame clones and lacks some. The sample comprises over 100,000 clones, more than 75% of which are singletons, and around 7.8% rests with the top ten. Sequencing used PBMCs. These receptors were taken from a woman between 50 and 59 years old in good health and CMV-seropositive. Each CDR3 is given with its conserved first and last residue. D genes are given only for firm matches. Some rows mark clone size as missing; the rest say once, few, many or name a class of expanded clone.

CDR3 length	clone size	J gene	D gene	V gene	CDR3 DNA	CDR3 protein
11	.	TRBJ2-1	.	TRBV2	TGTGCCAGCAGGAGACAGATCGAGCAGTTCTTC	CASRRQIEQFF
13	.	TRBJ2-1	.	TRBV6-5	TGTGCCAGCAGTTACGGAGTTTACAATGAGCAGTTCTTC	CASSYGVYNEQFF
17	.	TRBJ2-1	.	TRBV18	TGTGCCAGCTCACCACCGGTAGTTGAGGAATCCTACAATGAGCAGTTCTTC	CASSPPVVEESYNEQFF
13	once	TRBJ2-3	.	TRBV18	TGTGCCAGCTCACCGCCCGGCGAGGGTACGCAGTATTTT	CASSPPGEGTQYF
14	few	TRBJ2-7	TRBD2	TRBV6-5	TGTGCCAGCAGTTACAGCGGGAGGGCCTACGAGCAGTACTTC	CASSYSGRAYEQYF
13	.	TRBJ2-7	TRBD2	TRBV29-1	TGCAGCGCTACTAGCGGGAGTGCCTACGAGCAGTACTTC	CSATSGSAYEQYF
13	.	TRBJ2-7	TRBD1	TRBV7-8	TGTGCCAGCTCCCTGGACAGGGGATACGAGCAGTACTTC	CASSLDRGYEQYF
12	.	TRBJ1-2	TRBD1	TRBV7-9	TGTGCCAGCAGCCCTAGACAGGGGGTCTACACCTTC	CASSPRQGVYTF
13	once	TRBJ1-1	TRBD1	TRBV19	TGTGCCTCAAGGGACAGCGAAAACACTGAAGCTTTCTTT	CASRDSENTEAFF
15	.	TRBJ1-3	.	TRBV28	TGTGCCAGCAGTTTCCTAGGGGCGGCTGGAAACACCATATATTTT	CASSFLGAAGNTIYF
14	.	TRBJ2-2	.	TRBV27	TGTGCCAGCAGTTTGCTTAGTGTGGCCGGGGAGCTGTTTTTT	CASSLLSVAGELFF
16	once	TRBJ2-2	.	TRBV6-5	TGTGCCAGCAGTTACAACAGGTTTCAAAACACCGGGGAGCTGTTTTTT	CASSYNRFQNTGELFF
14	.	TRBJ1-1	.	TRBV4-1	TGCGCCAGCAGCCAAGATAGGGGGGGGCTTACGGCTTTCTTT	CASSQDRGGLTAFF
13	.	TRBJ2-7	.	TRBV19	TGTGCCAGTAGTACACTGCTCTCCTACGAGCAGTACTTC	CASSTLLSYEQYF
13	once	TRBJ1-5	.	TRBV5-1	TGCGCCAGCAGCTTCGGGTTTAATCAGCCCCAGCATTTT	CASSFGFNQPQHF
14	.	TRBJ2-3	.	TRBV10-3	TGTGCCATCAGTGAACGAGGGGGGGCAGATACGCAGTATTTT	CAISERGGADTQYF
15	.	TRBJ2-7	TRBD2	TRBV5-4	TGTGCCAGCTCGGTAGCGGGAGGGAGCTCCTACGAGCAGTACTTC	CASSVAGGSSYEQYF
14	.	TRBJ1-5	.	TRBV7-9	TGTGCCAGCTCCCAGGGTTACGTCAATCAGCCCCAGCATTTT	CASSQGYVNQPQHF
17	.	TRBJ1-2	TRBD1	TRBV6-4	TGTGCCAGCAGTGCTTACGGGACAGGGGATGGTCGACGTGGCTACACCTTC	CASSAYGTGDGRRGYTF
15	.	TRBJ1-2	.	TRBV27	TGTGCCAGCACCTCATTTGGCCAGGGTCGACGGGTCTACACCTTC	CASTSFGQGRRVYTF
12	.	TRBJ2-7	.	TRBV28	TGTGCCAGCAGTTTCCCCCCTGACGAGCAGTACTTC	CASSFPPDEQYF
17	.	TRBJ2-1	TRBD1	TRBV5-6	TGTGCCAGCAGCGTTTACAGGGGCCCACTCTCCTACAATGAGCAGTTCTTC	CASSVYRGPLSYNEQFF
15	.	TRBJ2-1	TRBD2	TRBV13	TGTGCCAGCAGCTTTCTAGCGGAAACCTACAATGAGCAGTTCTTC	CASSFLAETYNEQFF
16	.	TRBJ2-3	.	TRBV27	TGTGCCAGCAGTCGACTAGACCGTCCTAGCACAGATACGCAGTATTTT	CASSRLDRPSTDTQYF
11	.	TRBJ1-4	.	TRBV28	TGTGCCAGCGACCAGGGGGAAAAACTGTTTTTT	CASDQGEKLFF
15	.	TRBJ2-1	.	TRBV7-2	TGTGCCAGCACCCTGGGGCGGGGGCTATACAATGAGCAGTTCTTC	CASTLGRGLYNEQFF
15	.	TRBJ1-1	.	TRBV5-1	TGCGCCAGCAGCCCAAGGGGGGGGCAGGTCACTGAAGCTTTCTTT	CASSPRGGQVTEAFF
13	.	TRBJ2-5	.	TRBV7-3	TGTGCCAGCAGCTTAGGAGAGACGAAGACCCAGTACTTC	CASSLGETKTQYF
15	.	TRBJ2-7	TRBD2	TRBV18	TGTGCCAGCTCACCTAGTGTCTCCGGGGGGTACGAGCAGTACTTC	CASSPSVSGGYEQYF
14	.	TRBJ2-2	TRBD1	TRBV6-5	TGTGCCAGCAGTCCGACAGGGATTAGCGGGGAGCTGTTTTTT	CASSPTGISGELFF
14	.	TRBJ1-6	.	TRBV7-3	TGTGCCAGCAGCCTGAGTGGACAGTATTCACCCCTCCACTTT	CASSLSGQYSPLHF
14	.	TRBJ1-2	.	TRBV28	TGTGCCAGCAGTTCTCCGGGTCGGCACTATGGCTACACCTTC	CASSSPGRHYGYTF
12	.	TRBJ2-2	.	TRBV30	TGTGCCTGGAATCTGAACACCGGGGAGCTGTTTTTT	CAWNLNTGELFF
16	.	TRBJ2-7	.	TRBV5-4	TGTGCCAGCAGCCCGTACAGGTTCGGAACAAACTACGAGCAGTACTTC	CASSPYRFGTNYEQYF
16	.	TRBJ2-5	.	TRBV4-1	TGCGCCAGCAGCCAAGGTATGAACTGGCGGCGGGGTGAGCAGTACTTC	CASSQGMNWRRGEQYF
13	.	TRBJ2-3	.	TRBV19	TGTGCCAGTAGTATAGGCGGGGCAGATACGCAGTATTTT	CASSIGGADTQYF